A selection of T cell receptor beta chains follows, all from one sample in a study of Ad26.COV2.S vaccination and SARS-CoV-2 variants. Libraries were prepared by immunoSEQ multiplex PCR; TCRdb keeps only in-frame clonotypes and omits some of them. The table includes about 400,000 clones, roughly nine tenths detected once. Sequences were derived from peripheral blood, sampled in a trial of Ad26.COV2.S vaccine versus placebo. The receptors were sampled from a person between 18 and 65 years old who received the Ad26.COV2.S COVID-19 vaccine or a placebo. Each CDR3 is given with its conserved first and last residue. The order of the fields is D gene, J gene, clone size, V gene, CDR3 protein, CDR3 DNA. A D gene is named only where the DNA matches it firmly. Expanded clones get a size class; other rows say once, few or many, or leave the size out.

NA TRBJ2-7 NA TRBV29-1 CSVVVAGVSYEQYF TGCAGCGTTGTAGTGGCAGGGGTCTCCTACGAGCAGTACTTC
TRBD2 TRBJ2-1 NA TRBV7-6 CASSLGTSGDEQFF TGTGCCAGCAGCTTAGGGACTAGCGGAGATGAGCAGTTCTTC
TRBD2 TRBJ2-1 NA TRBV7-2 CASSFLTSGGNEQFF TGTGCCAGCAGCTTTTTAACTAGCGGGGGAAATGAGCAGTTCTTC
TRBD1 TRBJ2-7 NA TRBV28 CASSLKPGQVGDEQYF TGTGCCAGCAGCTTAAAGCCGGGACAGGTGGGAGACGAGCAGTACTTC
NA TRBJ2-7 NA TRBV10-2 CASSELGEQYF TGCGCCAGCAGTGAATTGGGGGAGCAGTACTTC
TRBD2 TRBJ2-5 NA TRBV5-1 CASSLALAGSQETQYF TGCGCCAGCAGCTTGGCTTTAGCGGGGTCCCAAGAGACCCAGTACTTC
NA TRBJ2-4 NA TRBV5-1 CASSSPNLQGRDIQYF TGCGCCAGCAGTTCGCCGAACCTACAGGGTAGGGACATTCAGTACTTC
NA TRBJ1-6 few TRBV7-6 CASSSDSRLTPLHF TGTGCCAGCAGCTCGGACTCCCGGTTGACACCCCTCCACTTT
NA TRBJ1-1 NA TRBV12-3/TRBV12-4 CASRPPGVSEAFF TGTGCCAGCAGACCCCCAGGGGTGTCTGAAGCTTTCTTT
NA TRBJ1-4 NA TRBV4-1 CASSQEAGTNEKLFF TGCGCCAGCAGCCAAGAGGCCGGGACTAATGAAAAACTGTTTTTT
NA TRBJ2-6 NA TRBV6-2/TRBV6-3 CASSSNRDSGANVLTF TGTGCCAGCAGTTCCAATCGGGACTCTGGGGCCAACGTCCTGACTTTC
TRBD2 TRBJ2-3 NA TRBV6-1 CASSELAGTTDTQYF TGTGCCAGCAGTGAACTAGCGGGGACCACAGATACGCAGTATTTT
TRBD1 TRBJ2-7 NA TRBV5-6 CASSPLRTGIYEQYF TGTGCCAGCAGCCCTCTAAGGACAGGGATCTACGAGCAGTACTTC
NA TRBJ1-2 many TRBV7-2 CASSTKVQASGGYTF TGTGCCAGCAGCACTAAGGTACAGGCCTCGGGTGGCTACACCTTC
NA TRBJ1-4 once TRBV19 CASSIAAGGISNEKLFF TGTGCCAGTAGTATAGCTGCGGGGGGAATATCTAATGAAAAACTGTTTTTT
TRBD2 TRBJ2-3 NA TRBV10-3 CAISALAGGPTDTQYF TGTGCCATCAGTGCCCTAGCGGGGGGGCCCACAGATACGCAGTATTTT
TRBD1 TRBJ2-3 NA TRBV29-1 CSVGSRDRRGDTQYF TGCAGCGTTGGTTCTAGGGACAGGCGTGGAGATACGCAGTATTTT
TRBD1 TRBJ2-1 NA TRBV11-3 CASSPGQYNEQFF TGTGCCAGCAGCCCGGGACAGTACAATGAGCAGTTCTTC
NA TRBJ2-6 NA TRBV9 CASSAPQGTYSGANVLTF TGTGCCAGCAGCGCGCCACAGGGAACCTACTCTGGGGCCAACGTCCTGACTTTC
NA TRBJ1-4 once TRBV21-1 CASSDGAFNEKLFF TGTGCCAGCAGCGATGGCGCCTTTAATGAAAAACTGTTTTTT
NA TRBJ1-5 NA TRBV4-2 CASSQVRGDNYNQPQHF TGTGCCAGCAGCCAAGTACGGGGGGACAATTACAATCAGCCCCAGCATTTT
TRBD1 TRBJ1-2 NA TRBV7-9 CASSLDRGHYGYTF TGTGCCAGCAGTCTGGACAGGGGACACTATGGCTACACCTTC
NA TRBJ2-4 NA TRBV25-1 CASSELSGLGNIQYF TGTGCCAGCAGTGAATTGTCAGGGTTGGGAAACATTCAGTACTTC
TRBD1 TRBJ1-2 NA TRBV13 CASSRTGDYGYTF TGTGCCAGCAGCCGGACAGGCGACTATGGCTACACCTTC
TRBD1 TRBJ1-1 once TRBV9 CASSVTGSSTEAFF TGTGCCAGCAGCGTGACAGGGTCTAGCACTGAAGCTTTCTTT
NA TRBJ2-7 NA TRBV5-6 CASSFTGVSYEQYF TGTGCCAGCAGCTTCACTGGGGTCTCCTACGAGCAGTACTTC
TRBD1 TRBJ1-1 NA TRBV5-4 CASGRQGDTTEAFF TGTGCCAGCGGAAGACAGGGGGATACCACTGAAGCTTTCTTT
TRBD1 TRBJ1-1 few TRBV6-6 CASSYWGGTAEAFF TGTGCCAGCAGTTATTGGGGAGGGACAGCTGAAGCTTTCTTT
TRBD1 TRBJ2-7 NA TRBV7-9 CASSNRDRPEQYF TGTGCCAGCAGCAACCGGGACAGACCCGAGCAGTACTTC
TRBD1 TRBJ1-6 NA TRBV6-6 CASSYARDRGSPLHF TGTGCCAGCAGTTACGCCCGGGACAGGGGTTCACCCCTCCACTTT
NA TRBJ1-3 NA TRBV27 CASSLSLGSGNTIYF TGTGCCAGCAGTTTATCCCTGGGCTCTGGAAACACCATATATTTT
NA TRBJ1-2 once TRBV12-3/TRBV12-4 CASTLQGSYGYTF TGTGCCAGCACTTTACAGGGATCCTATGGCTACACCTTC
NA TRBJ1-2 NA TRBV4-1 CASSQVTIAYGYTF TGCGCCAGCAGCCAAGTCACGATCGCCTATGGCTACACCTTC
TRBD1 TRBJ1-1 NA TRBV25-1 CASSGHRGTEAFF TGTGCCAGCAGTGGACACAGGGGCACTGAAGCTTTCTTT
NA TRBJ1-2 NA TRBV7-2 CASSVRWGGASGYTF TGTGCCAGCAGCGTGCGATGGGGGGGCGCGAGTGGCTACACCTTC
NA TRBJ1-2 once TRBV19 CASSTRVSTRGYTF TGTGCCAGTAGTACACGGGTATCCACTCGTGGCTACACCTTC
NA TRBJ1-6 few TRBV6-5 CASNQGRAGNSPLHF TGTGCCAGCAACCAGGGTAGGGCGGGTAATTCACCCCTCCACTTT
TRBD1 TRBJ2-7 NA TRBV5-1 CASRRTGPSYEQYF TGCGCCAGCAGACGGACAGGACCCTCCTACGAGCAGTACTTC
NA TRBJ1-1 NA TRBV15 CATSRDTGENTEAFF TGTGCCACCAGCAGAGATACCGGGGAGAACACTGAAGCTTTCTTT
TRBD1 TRBJ1-1 NA TRBV29-1 CSLWTGQGELSEAFF TGCAGCCTATGGACGGGACAGGGGGAACTGTCTGAAGCTTTCTTT
TRBD2 TRBJ2-5 NA TRBV7-2 CASSLQAGYQETQYF TGTGCCAGCAGCTTACAAGCGGGGTACCAAGAGACCCAGTACTTC